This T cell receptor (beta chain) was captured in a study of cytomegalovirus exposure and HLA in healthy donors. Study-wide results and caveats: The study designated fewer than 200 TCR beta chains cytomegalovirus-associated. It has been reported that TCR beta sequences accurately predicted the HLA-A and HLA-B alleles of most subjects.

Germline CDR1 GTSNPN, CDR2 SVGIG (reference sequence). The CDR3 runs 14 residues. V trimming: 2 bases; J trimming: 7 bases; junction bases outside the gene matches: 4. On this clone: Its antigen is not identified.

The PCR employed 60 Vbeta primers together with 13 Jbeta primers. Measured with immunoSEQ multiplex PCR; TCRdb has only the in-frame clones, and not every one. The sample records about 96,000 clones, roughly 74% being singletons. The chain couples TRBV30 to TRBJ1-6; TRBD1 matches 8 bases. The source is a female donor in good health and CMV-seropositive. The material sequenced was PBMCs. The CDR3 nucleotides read TGTGCCTGGAGTCTGGGACAGGCAAATTCACCCCTCCACTTT. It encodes CAWSLGQANSPLHF.